Described below is a single T cell receptor beta chain sequence and its context. There are many counts of this clonotype. Its antigen target is currently unknown. No base-level quality is on record; no much larger clone is a single base apart. Patients with ophthalmopathy had moderately to severely active disease, with a Clinical Activity Score of 3 or more, a NOSPECS grade of 4 or more, and a disease duration of less than 3 months. Patients were excluded if they had other autoimmune diseases, uncontrolled infections, pregnancy or lactation. Diagnosis was based on clinical symptoms, serum thyroxine, TRAb, thyroid ultrasound and orbital computed tomography. Ficoll-Paque density gradient centrifugation was used to isolate PBMCs from approximately 11 ml of fresh peripheral blood. Total RNA was extracted using Trizol reagent, and RNA quality was checked on an Agilent 2100 Bioanalyzer. V sheds 6 bases and J sheds 4 bases, leaving 16 bases between their ends. From the cysteine through the phenylalanine, the CDR3 covers 14 amino acids. Of all the DNA, just the CDR3 is kept, 42 bases in frame from base 1. The germline V gene provides CDR1 MNHEY and CDR2 SVGAGI.

The record originates from a study of Graves' ophthalmopathy and Graves' hyperthyroidism (dated by TCRdb to 2017 to 2018). About the investigation overall: Peripheral blood was collected at initial diagnosis, prior to any treatment. The study used TCR beta repertoire signatures to distinguish Graves' ophthalmopathy from Graves' hyperthyroidism and to predict progression to ophthalmopathy. In total, 120 to 150 blood samples were TCR-sequenced: 43 ophthalmopathy, over 70 hyperthyroidism and some 17 hyperthyroidism-to-ophthalmopathy patients. To explore V-J signatures that separate ophthalmopathy from hyperthyroidism, a discovery set of about 98 patients was enrolled, consisting of approximately 44 with ophthalmopathy and around 57 with stable hyperthyroidism. For independent validation, a separate cohort was made up of 18 hyperthyroidism patients plus 17 patients who later progressed from hyperthyroidism to ophthalmopathy. In over five hyperthyroidism patients, the T-cell repertoires found in thyroid tissue were compared with those found in blood. Once sampling was done, hyperthyroidism patients were given methimazole at a starting dose of 30 mg daily, while ophthalmopathy patients were given high-dose intravenous methylprednisolone. For training and testing, the approximately 92 patients in the discovery cohort were randomly divided in a 7:3 ratio. General conclusions and limits of the study: In cross-validation, the 13-signature model distinguished ophthalmopathy from stable hyperthyroidism with around 86% sensitivity and approximately 81% specificity, while in the test set the corresponding values were about 79% and 69%. Most of the expanded thyroid clonotypes with a frequency above 0.001 were also detected in blood, and it was suggested that the thyroid immune response may be reflected by blood repertoires. Sample size was not predetermined statistically, and investigators were not blinded to group allocation. In validation, the model predicted ophthalmopathy progression with about 70% sensitivity and 72.22% specificity; approximately 12 predicted patients were CT-confirmed with GO in a median of around 6 months.

For repertoire sequencing, TCR beta CDR3 regions were amplified from RNA transcripts. The first round of RT-PCR was done with HTBI primers and the Qiagen OneStep RT-PCR kit, and was followed by a second round of multiplex PCR, then size selection and purification. Libraries were sequenced on an Illumina HiSeq2000 using paired-end 100 bp reads. Per the authors' processing: SOAPnuke was used for read processing, and reads with adapters, uncalled bases, a mean Phred below 15, or no exact constant-primer or identifier match were discarded. COPE v1.2.5 was used to merge the high-quality paired reads. Each unique nucleotide sequence was treated as a clonotype, and MiTCR v1.1 was used to align the clonotypes to the IMGT TRB V, D and J references. Analysis was restricted to V-J combinations with a frequency above 0.0001, which covered roughly 99% of repertoires. For each V-J combination, a TCR clonal expansion and chaos score was defined as F50 clonal expansion divided by the chaos observed in the TCRdist matrix. Welch's t-statistics and random forest were used to reduce the features to about twelve V-J combinations, which were then used as input to a naive Bayes classifier. The Morisita-Horn index was used to measure how similar the thyroid and blood repertoires were. TCRdb reprocessed the public reads (quality trimming at Q25 with fastp, clone calling with MiXCR) and kept in-frame beta chains. When rows share a CDR3 protein, they turn into one entry using the most common DNA and genes. The V and J calls reflect TCRdb's pipeline rather than the authors' work. The sample table contains some 400,000 distinct CDR3 sequences; only one count was recorded for about a sixth of them. The biggest ten clones account for about 1.4% of the sample.

This TCR came from a woman aged 18-29 years with Graves' ophthalmopathy. Donor details come from another sample of the same person, matched by shared clones. The sequenced sample was peripheral blood. In this chain, TRBV6-5 is recombined with TRBJ2-7, with the D gene call left open. The DNA sequence is given as TGTGCCAGCAGCTATTCTACGGCCCAGTACGAGCAGTACTTC. This is translated as CASSYSTAQYEQYF.